Shown below are 29 T cell receptor beta chains from a single sample sequenced in a study of T cell responses to AZD1222 COVID-19 vaccine. Clones were sequenced by immunoSEQ multiplex PCR, and TCRdb holds only the in-frame ones, with some missing. Among a few hundred thousand clones listed, more than 80% were seen once. The sample here was peripheral blood, taken on day 0 of AZD1222 vaccination. These receptors all come from an adult in good health.

The rearrangement joins TRBV7-9 to TRBJ1-4, with a possible D match to TRBD1 (6 bases). The germline V gene encodes CDR1 SEHNR and CDR2 FQNEAQ (reference sequence). The CDR3 spans 14 residues. V dropped 8 bases and J dropped 2 bases, with 12 bases sitting between them. The CDR3 DNA is TGTGCCAGCGGGGGGCAAGCCACTAATGAAAAACTGTTTTTT. Translation gives CASGGQATNEKLFF.

The gene calls are TRBV7-6 and TRBJ2-5; possibly TRBD2 for D (6 bases). Trimming shortened V by 1 base and J by 4 bases, and 7 bases separated the two germline ends. The CDR3 loop spans 13 amino acids. Germline loops: CDR1 SGHVS, CDR2 FNYEAQ. In nucleotides, the CDR3 is TGTGCCAGCAGCTTAGGTAGCGGAGAGACCCAGTACTTC. Translation gives CASSLGSGETQYF.

The chain recombines TRBV7-3 with TRBJ2-3, with TRBD2 matching over 7 bases. Germline V gene sequence: CDR1 SGHTA, CDR2 FQGTGA. The CDR3 length is 17 residues. J gave up 1 base and V 5 bases, and 12 bases lay outside the gene matches. The DNA of the CDR3 is TGTGCCAGCAGCCTCGGGAGAGGGAGCGGGGGCACAGATACGCAGTATTTT. Encoded protein: CASSLGRGSGGTDTQYF. Complete variable domain (other parts from reference TRBV7-3 and TRBJ2-3): GAGVSQTPSNKVTEKGKYVELRCDPISGHTALYWYRQSLGQGPEFLIYFQGTGAADDSGLPNDRFFAVRPEGSVSTLKIQRTERGDSAVYLCASSLGRGSGGTDTQYFGPGTRLTVL.

The chain's CDR3 is CASSLRTGPGGANVLTF. In DNA, the CDR3 is TGCGCCAGCAGCCTCCGGACAGGCCCGGGTGGGGCCAACGTCCTGACTTTC. The chain employs TRBV4-1 and TRBJ2-6; 7 bases fit TRBD1. The germline V gene encodes CDR1 MGHRA and CDR2 YSYEKL. V lost 4 bases and J lost 3; bases outside the gene matches: 9. There are 17 residues in the CDR3.

The chain has TRBV10-3 and TRBJ2-3; 10 bases line up with TRBD2. The CDR3 length is 15 residues. V gave up 0 bases and J gave up 10 bases; unmatched junction bases: 7. Looked up from germline, CDR1 is ENHRY and CDR2 is SYGVKD. CDR3 coding DNA: TGTGCCATCAGTGAGTCGCCTAGCGGGAGAAAGGCGCAGTATTTT. This codes for CAISESPSGRKAQYF.

This clone was seen more than once but under ten times. V and J are TRBV24-1 and TRBJ2-1, with 7 bases matching TRBD1. Germline assignment: CDR1 KGHDR and CDR2 SFDVKD. Trimming at V came to 4 bases and at J to 11 bases, leaving 4 bases not matched to a gene. The CDR3 has 12 residues. This CDR3 reads CATSDLTGKQFF. The CDR3 DNA is TGTGCCACCAGTGACTTGACAGGGAAGCAGTTCTTC.

The chain combines TRBV27 with TRBJ1-5, with 7 bases matching TRBD1. CDR3 length: 19 amino acids. The V and J ends lost 2 bases and 0 bases, in that order; junction bases with no gene match: 13. The germline V gene encodes CDR1 MNHEY and CDR2 SMNVEV (reference sequence). Here the CDR3 DNA reads TGTGCCAGCAGTTTAGCGCTTCCAGGGGGGAAGAATAGCAATCAGCCCCAGCATTTT. Its protein is CASSLALPGGKNSNQPQHF.

V usage is TRBV28 and J usage is TRBJ1-5; no clear D gene. This CDR3 contains 16 residues. Per the germline V gene, CDR1 is MDHEN and CDR2 is SYDVKM. V was shortened by 3 bases and J by 3 bases, with 15 bases between the two germline ends. The CDR3 nucleotides are TGTGCCAGCAGTTTTGGGCAGGTGAACCTCAATCAGCCCCAGCATTTT. Encoded protein: CASSFGQVNLNQPQHF.

The rearrangement links TRBV19 to TRBJ1-1, with D possibly matching TRBD1 (6 bases). Germline V gene data show CDR1 as LNHDA and CDR2 as SQIVND (reference sequence). The CDR3 has 14 amino acids. The V end was cut by 7 bases, the J end by 4 bases, with 16 bases between. The CDR3 reads CASIDLQGSTEAFF. The CDR3, as DNA: TGTGCCAGTATCGACCTACAGGGTAGCACTGAAGCTTTCTTT.

V gene TRBV4-1 combines with J gene TRBJ1-1, with D unclear. From germline, CDR1 is MGHRA and CDR2 YSYEKL. V lost 1 base and J lost 3, with 12 bases in between. This CDR3 contains 15 residues. This CDR3 reads CASSQGGGGDTEAFF. In nucleotides, the CDR3 is TGCGCCAGCAGCCAAGGCGGCGGCGGGGACACTGAAGCTTTCTTT.

This chain links TRBV7-9 with TRBJ1-1; D is possibly TRBD1 (5 bases). The ends were cut back, 5 bases at V and 0 bases at J, with 7 bases in the middle. Germline lookup yields CDR1 SEHNR and CDR2 FQNEAQ (reference sequence). This CDR3 has 13 amino acids. CDR3 region: CASSRGLNTEAFF. The CDR3 DNA follows: TGTGCCAGCAGCCGGGGACTGAACACTGAAGCTTTCTTT.

CDR3 loop: CASGRPVLDGGTEAFF. The CDR3 bases are TGTGCCAGCGGGAGACCAGTACTCGATGGGGGCACTGAAGCTTTCTTT. The chain carries TRBV28 and TRBJ1-1, with D possibly TRBD1 on 5 matching bases. The CDR3 sequence is 16 residues long. The germline gives CDR1 MDHEN, CDR2 SYDVKM. V lost 8 bases and J lost 4, with 23 bases in between.

The gene calls are TRBV4-3 and TRBJ1-1; D remains ambiguous. CDR3 length: 14 residues. V gave up 5 bases and J gave up 2 bases, with 12 bases separating them. Germline-derived CDR1 and CDR2 are LGHNA and YSLEER. Written as DNA, the CDR3 is TGCGCCAGCAGCAGGACGGTTGCTAACACTGAAGCTTTCTTT. It encodes CASSRTVANTEAFF.

The V call is TRBV23-1, the J call TRBJ1-5; D not certain. TRBV23-1 is an ORF, with its function uncertain. Between the trimmed V and J ends, which lost 2 bases and 6 bases, there was a span of 14 bases. The CDR3 runs to 15 residues. The CDR3 loop is CASSQAGRQGQPQHF. DNA for the CDR3: TGCGCCAGCAGTCAAGCAGGCAGGCAAGGTCAGCCCCAGCATTTT.

The V gene is TRBV24-1, the J gene TRBJ2-7, with 7 bases that match TRBD1. The CDR3 extends over 15 amino acids. CDR1 is KGHDR and CDR2 is SFDVKD in the germline V gene. V was clipped by 3 bases and J by 4 bases; unmatched bases: 8. The CDR3 sequence is CATSDGRQGRYEQYF. CDR3 in DNA: TGTGCCACCAGTGATGGGAGACAGGGTAGGTACGAGCAGTACTTC.

V usage is TRBV5-1 and J usage is TRBJ2-5, with 9 bases aligning to TRBD1. The germline V gene encodes CDR1 SGHRS and CDR2 YFSETQ. Losses at the gene ends were 4 bases for V and 3 bases for J; bases not matched to a gene: 4. There are 14 residues in the CDR3. CDR3: CASSTWTGEETQYF. In DNA form, the CDR3 reads TGCGCCAGCAGCACCTGGACAGGGGAAGAGACCCAGTACTTC.

CDR3 sequence (DNA): TGCGCCAGCGGGGATGGACAGCGCACAGATACGCAGTATTTT. The encoded protein is CASGDGQRTDTQYF. This chain uses TRBV10-2 with TRBJ2-3; D possibly corresponds to TRBD1 (6 bases). The CDR3 consists of 14 residues. The germline V gene has CDR1 WSHSY and CDR2 SAAADI. Trimming pared 8 bases from V and 1 base from J, leaving 13 bases between.

There are a few counts of this clone. The gene calls are TRBV6-5 and TRBJ2-5, with 9 bases aligning to TRBD1. CDR3 length equals 15 residues. V shed 6 bases and J 6 bases; nucleotides not matched to a gene: 11. Germline CDR1 reads MNHEY; CDR2 reads SVGAGI. CDR3 coding DNA: TGTGCCAGCAGCCCCGGGACAGGGCCCGGAAAGACCCAGTACTTC. This encodes CASSPGTGPGKTQYF.

The rearrangement uses TRBV18 and TRBJ1-2; D possibly corresponds to TRBD1 (6 bases). Trimming cost V 6 bases and J 3 bases, with 11 bases left between them. Germline assignment: CDR1 KGHSH and CDR2 LQKENI. CDR3 length equals 13 residues. The CDR3 DNA reads TGTGCCAGCTCCGAGGGGGTGGACTATGGCTACACCTTC. It encodes CASSEGVDYGYTF.

The chain links TRBV28 to TRBJ1-5; D ambiguous. The germline V gene encodes CDR1 MDHEN and CDR2 SYDVKM. The germline V and J ends were trimmed by 8 bases and 4 bases, with 9 bases remaining between them. The CDR3 spans 12 residues. As DNA, the CDR3 is TGTGCCAGCCTTAGTCCGAATCAGCCCCAGCATTTT. Protein sequence: CASLSPNQPQHF.

The V gene is TRBV5-1, the J gene TRBJ2-7; D remains ambiguous. The CDR3 consists of 15 residues. CDR1 is SGHRS, CDR2 YFSETQ, per germline. V was clipped by 8 bases and J by 0 bases, with 18 bases between them. CDR3: CARGNRRSGSYEQYF. The CDR3 DNA reads TGCGCCAGGGGGAATCGCAGGTCGGGCTCCTACGAGCAGTACTTC.

The J gene is TRBJ1-2, the V gene TRBV23-1; D gene ambiguous. TRBV23-1 is an open reading frame, and its role is uncertain. The V end lost 2 bases, the J end lost 4 bases, and 11 bases lay between the germline ends. This CDR3 contains 14 residues. CDR3 coding DNA: TGCGCCAGCAGTCAAAGGGCCTATGTCTATGGCTACACCTTC. Its translation is CASSQRAYVYGYTF.

V usage is TRBV4-3 and J usage is TRBJ2-7, with 7 bases lining up with TRBD2. V lost 6 bases to trimming and J lost 5 bases; unmatched junction nucleotides: 19. The CDR3 runs to 17 residues. Germline V gene lookup returns CDR1 LGHNA and CDR2 YSLEER. Here the CDR3 DNA reads TGCGCCAGCAGTCAGGAACGCTCGGGGGAGGGCCAGAACGAGCAGTACTTC. Translated: CASSQERSGEGQNEQYF.

This chain uses TRBV7-3 with TRBJ1-1; possible D gene TRBD1, 5 bases. The CDR3 is 11 residues long. The germline V gene encodes CDR1 SGHTA and CDR2 FQGTGA. Trimming shortened V by 10 bases and J by 7 bases, and 13 bases separated the two germline ends. As DNA, the CDR3 is TGTGCCAACCTTCGGGACCTTGAAGCTTTCTTT. The encoded protein is CANLRDLEAFF.

V gene TRBV11-2 combines with J gene TRBJ2-7, with no clear D. The CDR3 runs 14 residues. Germline-derived CDR1 and CDR2 are SGHAT and FQNNGV. Trimming cost V 1 base and J 0 bases, with 7 bases left between them. In nucleotides, the CDR3 is TGTGCCAGCAGCTTAGTTCCGGGCTCCTACGAGCAGTACTTC. It codes for CASSLVPGSYEQYF.

The chain has TRBV7-9 and TRBJ2-7; the D gene is possibly TRBD1 (6 bases). CDR1 is SEHNR, CDR2 FQNEAQ, per germline (reference sequence). V shed 8 bases and J shed 2 bases, with 16 bases lying between them. The CDR3 length is 14 residues. CDR3 residues: CASQGRAGAYEQYF. In DNA form, the CDR3 reads TGTGCCAGCCAGGGGCGGGCTGGTGCCTACGAGCAGTACTTC.

The chain links TRBV3-1 (or the pseudogene TRBV3-2) to TRBJ2-7, with TRBD1 matching over 7 bases. Unmatched junction bases numbered 7, after V lost 0 bases and J lost 5 bases. Germline V gene lookup returns CDR1 LGHDT and CDR2 YNNKEL (reference sequence). The CDR3 is 15 residues long. The CDR3 DNA is TGTGCCAGCAGCCAAGATACGGTGACAGGGCACGAGCAGTACTTC. Protein product: CASSQDTVTGHEQYF.

This chain uses TRBV9 with TRBJ1-3; 7 bases are shared with TRBD1. Trimming at V came to 2 bases and at J to 3 bases, leaving 5 bases not matched to a gene. This CDR3 region has 15 residues. CDR1 SGDLS and CDR2 YYNGEE come from the germline V gene. CDR3: CASSVGTVGGNTIYF. The DNA of the CDR3 is TGTGCCAGCAGCGTCGGGACAGTCGGTGGAAACACCATATATTTT.

The chain combines TRBV19 with TRBJ2-2; the match to TRBD1 covers 9 bases. Germline V gene lookup returns CDR1 LNHDA and CDR2 SQIVND (reference sequence). V trimming: 4 bases; J trimming: 5 bases; junction bases outside the gene matches: 5. This CDR3 comprises 15 residues. CDR3 loop: CASSTPGQGTGELFF. The CDR3, as DNA: TGTGCCAGTAGTACCCCGGGACAGGGAACCGGGGAGCTGTTTTTT.